These 12 T cell receptor beta chains originate from one sample sequenced in a study of blood T cell repertoires in COVID-19. Measured with immunoSEQ multiplex PCR; TCRdb has only the in-frame clones, and not every one. The table shows over 250,000 clones, with approximately 90% occurring only once. Sequencing was carried out using PBMCs or T cells enriched from blood (not recorded which). Receptors were obtained from a woman younger than 30 who had recovered from COVID-19.

The chain joins TRBV5-4 to TRBJ2-3; 7 positions agree with TRBD1. The CDR3 loop spans 17 amino acids. The V gene end was trimmed by 0 bases and the J gene end by 6 bases; junction bases not matched to a gene: 13. Germline V gene data show CDR1 as SGHNT and CDR2 as YYREEE (reference sequence). The DNA of the CDR3 is TGTGCCAGCAGCTTGGCGCAGGACAGGTTTAGTGGGGATACGCAGTATTTT. It codes for CASSLAQDRFSGDTQYF.

The chain links TRBV28 to TRBJ2-2, with 7 bases aligning to TRBD1. The CDR3 runs 18 residues. The germline V gene has CDR1 MDHEN and CDR2 SYDVKM. J lost 1 base, V lost 5 bases, and 13 bases had no gene match. The CDR3 sequence is CASSPLFSTGKNTGELFF. Written as DNA, the CDR3 is TGTGCCAGCAGTCCCCTTTTCTCGACAGGGAAGAACACCGGGGAGCTGTTTTTT.

The rearrangement uses TRBV7-3 and TRBJ2-3; the match to TRBD2 covers 7 bases. The CDR3 extends over 14 amino acids. From germline, CDR1 is SGHTA and CDR2 FQGTGA. The V gene end was trimmed by 5 bases and the J gene end by 4 bases; junction bases not matched to a gene: 6. The CDR3 sequence: CASSPSRGADTQYF. CDR3 bases: TGTGCCAGCAGCCCGTCCCGGGGGGCAGATACGCAGTATTTT.

This rearrangement joins TRBV5-1 to TRBJ2-1, with a weak D call TRBD2 (6 bases). V was trimmed by 4 bases and J by 5 bases, leaving 25 bases between them. The CDR3 is 18 residues long. Germline CDR1 reads SGHRS; CDR2 reads YFSETQ. The CDR3 protein is CASSRFITLAPGDNEQFF. CDR3 DNA sequence: TGCGCCAGCAGCCGCTTTATTACCCTAGCGCCAGGCGACAATGAGCAGTTCTTC. The variable domain in full, completed from reference TRBV5-1 and TRBJ2-1, reads KAGVTQTPRYLIKTRGQQVTLSCSPISGHRSVSWYQQTPGQGLQFLFEYFSETQRNKGNFPGRFSGRQFSNSRSEMNVSTLELGDSALYLCASSRFITLAPGDNEQFFGPGTRLTVL.

This chain connects TRBV12-5 to TRBJ2-7, with TRBD1 matching 12 bases. Trimming cost V 3 bases and J 6 bases; bases outside gene matches: 6. This CDR3 is 15 amino acids long. The germline CDR1 and CDR2 sequences are LGHNT and FRNRAP. CDR3 protein: CASGFSGTGGVEQYF. The CDR3 DNA follows: TGTGCTAGTGGTTTCTCCGGGACAGGGGGCGTCGAGCAGTACTTC. Combining the CDR3 with reference TRBV12-5 and TRBJ2-7 gives the whole variable domain DARVTQTPRHKVTEMGQEVTMRCQPILGHNTVFWYRQTMMQGLELLAYFRNRAPLDDSGMPKDRFSAEMPDATLATLKIQPSEPRDSAVYFCASGFSGTGGVEQYFGPGTRLTVT.

This rearrangement joins TRBV11-2 to TRBJ1-5; D is uncertain. Trimming shortened V by 0 bases and J by 10 bases, and 13 bases separated the two germline ends. The CDR3 has 14 residues. Germline CDR1 and CDR2: SGHAT and FQNNGV. The DNA for the CDR3 is TGTGCCAGCAGCTTAGATCCTGATGTAGCACCCCAGCATTTT. The encoded protein is CASSLDPDVAPQHF.

The chain carries TRBV12-3 or TRBV12-4 and TRBJ2-1; D might be TRBD1 (6 bases). V was pared by 6 bases and J by 7 bases, with 13 bases between. The CDR3 runs to 13 residues. Written as DNA, the CDR3 is TGTGCCAGCAGCACAGGGAGAAGGAATGAGCAGTTCTTC. It codes for CASSTGRRNEQFF.

The rearrangement uses TRBV5-4 and TRBJ2-4, with 7 bases fitting TRBD1. Germline V gives CDR1 SGHNT, CDR2 YYREEE (reference sequence). With V trimmed by 0 bases and J by 3 bases, 0 bases remained unmatched. The CDR3 spans 14 residues. The DNA for the CDR3 is TGTGCCAGCAGCTTGGGGGACAGCAAAAACATTCAGTACTTC. Translated: CASSLGDSKNIQYF. The variable domain in full, with the rest retrieved from reference TRBV5-4 and TRBJ2-4, is ETGVTQSPTHLIKTRGQQVTLRCSSQSGHNTVSWYQQALGQGPQFIFQYYREEENGRGNFPPRFSGLQFPNYSSELNVNALELDDSALYLCASSLGDSKNIQYFGAGTRLSVL.

J is TRBJ1-2 and V is TRBV28; perhaps TRBD1 as D (6 bases). The CDR3 length is 16 residues. The ends were cut back, 3 bases at V and 3 bases at J, with 17 bases in the middle. CDR1 is MDHEN, CDR2 SYDVKM, per germline. DNA of the CDR3: TGTGCCAGCAGTTTCGCAGGGGCAGGGCTTTACTATGGCTACACCTTC. Translated: CASSFAGAGLYYGYTF.

In this sample, this clone turned up once. The chain couples TRBV5-4 to TRBJ2-5; 7 positions match TRBD1. The V segment lost 0 bases and the J segment 5 bases; nucleotides outside the gene matches: 7. Germline CDR1 reads SGHNT; CDR2 reads YYREEE (reference sequence). CDR3 length equals 15 residues. The CDR3 here is CASSLARQGRETQYF. For the CDR3, the DNA is TGTGCCAGCAGCTTGGCCCGACAGGGAAGGGAGACCCAGTACTTC.

The chain uses TRBV6-2 or TRBV6-3 and TRBJ2-3; 13 bases are shared with TRBD2. Losses at the gene ends were 2 bases for V and 1 base for J; bases not matched to a gene: 9. Germline CDR1 and CDR2: MNHEY and SVGEGT. There are 19 residues in the CDR3. In nucleotides, the CDR3 is TGTGCCAGCAGTTACGAACTAGCGGGGGGGATGCTCGGCACAGATACGCAGTATTTT. Translating it yields CASSYELAGGMLGTDTQYF.

The chain recombines TRBV27 with TRBJ2-2; 7 bases fit TRBD1. This CDR3 is built from 14 residues. V lost 6 bases to trimming and J lost 3 bases; unmatched junction nucleotides: 4. Germline V gives CDR1 MNHEY, CDR2 SMNVEV (reference sequence). This CDR3 is CASSQGQHTGELFF. In DNA, the CDR3 is TGTGCCAGCAGCCAGGGACAGCACACCGGGGAGCTGTTTTTT.